Following are 7 T cell receptor beta chains from one sample sequenced in a study of PD-L1 blockade in urothelial cancer. As to time point: peripheral blood 6 weeks after treatment start. The data were produced by immunoSEQ multiplex PCR, yet TCRdb's version contains in-frame clones alone and is incomplete. The data hold about 120,000 clones, with around 89% observed a single time. Sequenced material: PBMCs, taken around atezolizumab (anti-PD-L1) treatment. Source of these receptors: a man in his 60s with urothelial cancer.

The V gene is TRBV18, the J gene TRBJ2-7, with TRBD2 matching over 9 bases. The junction had 8 bases not matched to a gene; V was cut back by 8 bases and J by 6 bases. The CDR3 is 13 residues long. Looked up from germline, CDR1 is KGHSH and CDR2 is LQKENI. In DNA form, the CDR3 reads TGTGCCAGCACGCGGGAGGGCCGGGGCGAGCAGTACTTC. Protein: CASTREGRGEQYF.

The chain joins TRBV18 to TRBJ2-1; 12 nucleotides match TRBD2. CDR1 is KGHSH and CDR2 is LQKENI in the germline V gene. The CDR3 is 16 amino acids. Germline trimming cut 3 bases from V and 9 bases from J; bases unmatched to any gene: 9. The CDR3 nucleotides are TGTGCCAGCTCACCCAGGACTAGCGGGGAGAAAGGTGAGCAGTTCTTC. Residues: CASSPRTSGEKGEQFF.

This chain uses TRBV6-4 with TRBJ2-2; 8 positions agree with TRBD1. Germline CDR1 and CDR2: MRHNA and SNTAGT. The CDR3 runs to 15 residues. J was trimmed by 0 bases and V by 3 bases; bases with no gene match: 0. The CDR3 loop reads CASSEGQANTGELFF. CDR3 coding DNA: TGTGCCAGCAGTGAGGGACAGGCGAACACCGGGGAGCTGTTTTTT.

This chain joins TRBV30 and TRBJ1-6; 7 bases map to TRBD1. CDR1 and CDR2 (germline): GTSNPN, SVGIG (reference sequence). This CDR3 comprises 13 residues. The V and J ends lost 7 bases and 6 bases, in that order; junction bases with no gene match: 6. CDR3 amino acids: CALSGQTNSPLHF. The CDR3 nucleotides are TGTGCCTTGTCGGGACAGACTAATTCACCCCTCCACTTT.

The chain couples TRBV5-4 to TRBJ2-5; 9 bases are a match to TRBD2. V dropped 2 bases and J dropped 2; count of bases not matched to a gene: 4. Germline CDR1 and CDR2: SGHNT and YYREEE (reference sequence). This CDR3 is built from 15 residues. CDR3 nucleotide sequence: TGTGCCAGCAGCTTATCCCTAGCGGGGCAAGAGACCCAGTACTTC. Its protein product is CASSLSLAGQETQYF. The whole variable domain, filled in from reference TRBV5-4 and TRBJ2-5, reads ETGVTQSPTHLIKTRGQQVTLRCSSQSGHNTVSWYQQALGQGPQFIFQYYREEENGRGNFPPRFSGLQFPNYSSELNVNALELDDSALYLCASSLSLAGQETQYFGPGTRLLVL.

V usage is TRBV6-5 and J usage is TRBJ1-2; TRBD1 is a possible D gene (5 bases). The germline V gene has CDR1 MNHEY and CDR2 SVGAGI. The CDR3 consists of 14 residues. V was pared by 0 bases and J by 8 bases, with 13 bases between. The CDR3: CASSYSGGRRGYTF. Here the CDR3 DNA reads TGTGCCAGCAGTTACTCCGGGGGTCGGAGAGGCTACACCTTC.

The CDR3, as DNA: TGCGCCAGCAGAAGATGCAGGGACCAAGAGACCCAGTACTTC. Its protein is CASRRCRDQETQYF. This sequence joins TRBV10-1 and TRBJ2-5; tentative D call: TRBD1 (5 bases). The ends were cut back, 6 bases at V and 0 bases at J, with 11 bases in the middle. CDR3 length: 14 residues. From germline, CDR1 is WNHNN and CDR2 SYGVQD (reference sequence).